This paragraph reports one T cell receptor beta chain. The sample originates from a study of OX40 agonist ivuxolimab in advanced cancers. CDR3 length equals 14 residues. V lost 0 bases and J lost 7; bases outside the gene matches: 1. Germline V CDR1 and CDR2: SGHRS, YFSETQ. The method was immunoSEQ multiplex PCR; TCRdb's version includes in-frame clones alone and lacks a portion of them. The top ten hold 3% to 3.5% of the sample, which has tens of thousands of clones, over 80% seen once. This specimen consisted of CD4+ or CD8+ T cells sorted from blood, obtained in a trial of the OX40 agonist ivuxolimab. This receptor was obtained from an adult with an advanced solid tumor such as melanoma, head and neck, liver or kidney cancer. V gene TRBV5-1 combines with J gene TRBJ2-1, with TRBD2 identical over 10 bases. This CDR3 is CASSLVAGGNEQFF. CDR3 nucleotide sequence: TGCGCCAGCAGCTTGGTAGCGGGAGGAAATGAGCAGTTCTTC.